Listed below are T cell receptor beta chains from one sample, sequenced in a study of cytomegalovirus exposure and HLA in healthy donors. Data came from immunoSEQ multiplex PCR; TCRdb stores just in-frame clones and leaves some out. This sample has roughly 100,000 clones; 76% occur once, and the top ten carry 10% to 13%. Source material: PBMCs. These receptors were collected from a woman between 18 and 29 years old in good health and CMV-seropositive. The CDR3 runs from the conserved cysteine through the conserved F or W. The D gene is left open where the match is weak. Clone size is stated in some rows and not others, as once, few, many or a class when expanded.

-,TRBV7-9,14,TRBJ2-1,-,TGTGCCAGCAGTTGGGACGGGACGGGGGTCGAGCAGTTCTTC,CASSWDGTGVEQFF
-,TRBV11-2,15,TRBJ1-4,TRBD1,TGTGCCAGCAGTTCGACAGGGGGCGCGGGGGAAAAACTGTTTTTT,CASSSTGGAGEKLFF
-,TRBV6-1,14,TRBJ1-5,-,TGTGCCAGCAGTGCCCAGGGAGGTCGGCAGCCCCAGCATTTT,CASSAQGGRQPQHF
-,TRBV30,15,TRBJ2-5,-,TGTGCCTGGAATGACCACGATCGGGTTTGGGAGACCCAGTACTTC,CAWNDHDRVWETQYF
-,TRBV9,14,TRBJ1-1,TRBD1,TGTGCCAGCAGCGCGTCCGGGACAGCGAATGAAGCTTTCTTT,CASSASGTANEAFF
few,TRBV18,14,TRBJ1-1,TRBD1,TGTGCCAGCTCACTCACACAGGGGGCCACTGAAGCTTTCTTT,CASSLTQGATEAFF
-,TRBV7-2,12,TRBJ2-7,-,TGTGCCAGCAGCCGAAATCTAAACGAGCAGTACTTC,CASSRNLNEQYF
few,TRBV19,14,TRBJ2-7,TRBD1,TGTGCCAGTAGTACTAGACAGGGTAACTACGAGCAGTACTTC,CASSTRQGNYEQYF
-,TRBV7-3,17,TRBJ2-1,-,TGTGCCAGCAGCTTACACGGCAGGGTCCCGGAAAACAATGAGCAGTTCTTC,CASSLHGRVPENNEQFF
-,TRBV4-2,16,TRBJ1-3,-,TGTGCCAGCAGCCGCCAAATGGCAGGGGCTGGAAACACCATATATTTT,CASSRQMAGAGNTIYF
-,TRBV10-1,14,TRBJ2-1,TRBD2,TGCGCCAGCAGTGATGGCGGGGGGACCAATGAGCAGTTCTTC,CASSDGGGTNEQFF
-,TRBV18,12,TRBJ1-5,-,TGTGCCAGCTCACCGGAGCAGCGGGTCCTGCATTTT,CASSPEQRVLHF
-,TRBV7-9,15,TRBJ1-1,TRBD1,TGTGCCAGCAGCCAGCCCGACAGGGGGCATACTGAAGCTTTCTTT,CASSQPDRGHTEAFF
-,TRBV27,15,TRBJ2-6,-,TGTGCCAGCAGTCCAGGACAGCTGGGGGCCAACGTCCTGACTTTC,CASSPGQLGANVLTF
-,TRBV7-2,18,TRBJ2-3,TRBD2,TGTGCCAGCAGCTTTTTTGGACTAGCGGGAGATTCCGCAGATACGCAGTATTTT,CASSFFGLAGDSADTQYF
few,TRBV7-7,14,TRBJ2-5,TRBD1,TGTGCTAGCAGCCCGGGACAGGACCAAGAGACCCAGTACTTC,CASSPGQDQETQYF
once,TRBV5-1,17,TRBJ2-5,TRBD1,TGCGCCAGCAGCTCCGGACAGGGGAGGTGGGCCCAAGAGACCCAGTACTTC,CASSSGQGRWAQETQYF
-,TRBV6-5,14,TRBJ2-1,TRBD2,TGTGCCAGCAGCCGACTAGCGGGCCACAATGAGCAGTTCTTC,CASSRLAGHNEQFF
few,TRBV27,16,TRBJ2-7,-,TGTGCCAGCAGTTTATCTCTGCAGACAAATCCCTACGAGCAGTACTTC,CASSLSLQTNPYEQYF
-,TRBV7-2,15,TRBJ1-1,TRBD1,TGTGCCAGCAGCTTAGTAACAGGGGATAACACTGAAGCTTTCTTT,CASSLVTGDNTEAFF
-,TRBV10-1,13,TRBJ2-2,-,TGCGCCAGCAGTGAATTAAAACGGGGGGAGCTGTTTTTT,CASSELKRGELFF
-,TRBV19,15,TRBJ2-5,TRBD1,TGTGCCAGTAGTATGGGACAGGGGGTAGGAGAGACCCAGTACTTC,CASSMGQGVGETQYF
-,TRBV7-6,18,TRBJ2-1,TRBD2,TGTGCCAGCAGCTTAGCGCGTGCGGGAGGGCCACCGTCGAATGAGCAGTTCTTC,CASSLARAGGPPSNEQFF
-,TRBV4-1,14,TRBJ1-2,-,TGCGCCAGCAGCCGACCAGGGGTCTATGATGGCTACACCTTC,CASSRPGVYDGYTF
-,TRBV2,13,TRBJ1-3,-,TGTGCCAGCAGCACCCCGGCTGGAAACACCATATATTTT,CASSTPAGNTIYF
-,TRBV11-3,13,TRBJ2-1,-,TGTGCCAGCAGCTTGGCCACGAACAATGAGCAGTTCTTC,CASSLATNNEQFF
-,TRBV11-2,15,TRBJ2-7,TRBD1,TGTGCCAGCAGCTTTGCCGGGACAGGGGTGAACGAGCAGTACTTC,CASSFAGTGVNEQYF
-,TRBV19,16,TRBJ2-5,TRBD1,TGTGCCACTGCCTTCCGGGACAGGGGTATCCAAGAGACCCAGTACTTC,CATAFRDRGIQETQYF
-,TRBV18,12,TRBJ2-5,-,TGTGCCAGCTCACCCCGTCTGGAGACCCAGTACTTC,CASSPRLETQYF
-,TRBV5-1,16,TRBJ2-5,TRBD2,TGCGCCAACAGCTTGGCTGGGCGGGGGGGCCCGGAGACCCAGTACTTC,CANSLAGRGGPETQYF
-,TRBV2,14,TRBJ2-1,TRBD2,TGTGCCAGCAGTGCGCGGGGGAGCGGAAATGAGCAGTTCTTC,CASSARGSGNEQFF
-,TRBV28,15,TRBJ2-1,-,TGTGCCAGCAGAACCCCTGGTGCGGTTGACAATGAGCAGTTCTTC,CASRTPGAVDNEQFF
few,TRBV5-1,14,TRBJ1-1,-,TGCGCCAGCAGCTTGTCGGGGATTGGCACTGAAGCTTTCTTT,CASSLSGIGTEAFF
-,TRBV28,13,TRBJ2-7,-,TGTGCCAGCAGCCTGACAGTAAGGTACGAGCAGTACTTC,CASSLTVRYEQYF
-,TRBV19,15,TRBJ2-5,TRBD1,TGTGCCAGTAGTTCACAGGGGCAGGCTCTAGAGACCCAGTACTTC,CASSSQGQALETQYF
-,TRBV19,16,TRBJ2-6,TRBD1,TGTGCCAGTAGTATCTCAGGGGGTGCTGGGGCCAACGTCCTGACTTTC,CASSISGGAGANVLTF
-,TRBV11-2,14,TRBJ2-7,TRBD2,TGTGCCAGCAGAACGGGACTAGCGTTTTACGAGCAGTACTTC,CASRTGLAFYEQYF
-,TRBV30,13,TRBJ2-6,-,TGTGCCTGGGTTCAGGGGTCGGCCAACGTCCTGACTTTC,CAWVQGSANVLTF
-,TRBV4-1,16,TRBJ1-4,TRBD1,TGCGCCAGCAGCCAAATCAGGGGGGCCGTTAATGAAAAACTGTTTTTT,CASSQIRGAVNEKLFF
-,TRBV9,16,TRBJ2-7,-,TGTGCCAGCAGCGTAGAGCCCAGTGGAAGCGCCTACGAGCAGTACTTC,CASSVEPSGSAYEQYF
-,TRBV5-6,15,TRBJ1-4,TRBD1,TGTGCCAGCAGCTTGTGGAGACAGGGTAATGAAAAACTGTTTTTT,CASSLWRQGNEKLFF
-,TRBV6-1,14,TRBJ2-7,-,TGTGCCAGCAGCTCCCGGTTGCAGGGTGGTACGCAGTACTTC,CASSSRLQGGTQYF
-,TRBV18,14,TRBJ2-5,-,TGTGCCAGCTCACCACGTACAGAGCAAGAGACCCAGTACTTC,CASSPRTEQETQYF
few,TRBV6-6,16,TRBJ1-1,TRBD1,TGTGCCAGCACCGGACGGACAGGGGCGTACGGTGCTGAAGCTTTCTTT,CASTGRTGAYGAEAFF
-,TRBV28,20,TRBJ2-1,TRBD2,TGTGCCAGCAGTTTATGGGGTAGGTGGATGACTAGCGGGGCCGTAAGGGAGCAGTTCTTC,CASSLWGRWMTSGAVREQFF
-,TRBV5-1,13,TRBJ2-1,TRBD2,TGCGCCAGCAGCAGTAGCGGGACGATTGAGCAGTTCTTC,CASSSSGTIEQFF
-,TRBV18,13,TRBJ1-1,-,TGTGCCAGCTCACCACTTGGGGGGACTGAAGCTTTCTTT,CASSPLGGTEAFF
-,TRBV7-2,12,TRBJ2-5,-,TGTGCCAGCAGCATCAGTCACGCGACCCAGTACTTC,CASSISHATQYF
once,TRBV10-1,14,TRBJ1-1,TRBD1,TGCGCCAGCCGAAGAACAGGGGACAGTCCTGAAGCTTTCTTT,CASRRTGDSPEAFF
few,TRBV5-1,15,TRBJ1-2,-,TGCGCCAGCAGCCGAGGAGGGAAGCTATCCTATGGCTACACCTTC,CASSRGGKLSYGYTF
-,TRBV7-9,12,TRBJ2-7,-,TGTGCCAGCAGCTCCAGGTTCTACGAGCAGTACTTC,CASSSRFYEQYF